Below, one T cell receptor (beta chain) is given with its context. The antigen remains unidentified. The CDR3 loop spans 16 amino acids. The germline V gene encodes CDR1 SGHVS and CDR2 FNYEAQ. V shed 0 bases, J shed 5 bases, and the junction held 7 bases outside the gene matches. Treatment defined: some 20 received Ad26.COV2.S at low or high dose, single or two shots; about 5 received placebo; per-sample allocation not given. Sampling took place 63 days after the first vaccine or placebo injection. Profiled with immunoSEQ multiplex PCR; TCRdb holds only in-frame clones, not every one. The sample consists of roughly 350,000 clones, around 86% of them appearing once. The sample belongs to a study of Ad26.COV2.S vaccination and SARS-CoV-2 variants. As for the study in general: Ad26.COV2.S given intramuscularly, once or twice 56 days apart.

The study's findings and limits: People who got the vaccine had more spike-specific TCR breadth than people who got placebo.

The gene calls are TRBV7-6 and TRBJ2-5; 9 bases fit TRBD1. The sequences come from peripheral blood, collected in a trial of Ad26.COV2.S vaccine versus placebo. This TCR came from a person aged 18-60 years who received the Ad26.COV2.S COVID-19 vaccine or a placebo. The CDR3 protein is CASSLAPQGAGETQYF. CDR3 nucleotides: TGTGCCAGCAGCTTAGCGCCACAGGGGGCTGGGGAGACCCAGTACTTC.